A single sample is the source of the 30 T cell receptor beta chains below, sequenced in a study of blood T cells in healthy people across ages (dated by TCRdb to between 2015 and 2017). The library was made by 5' RACE. The reads were generated on an Illumina HiSeq 2500. A second 7 to 11 cycle PCR used a sample-barcoded 5' primer and a J-beta primer mix. Through fastp at Q25 and MiXCR, TCRdb rebuilt clones from the public reads, retaining in-frame beta chains. Each entry merges the rows of one CDR3 protein and shows their most common DNA and genes. The sample data list around 940,000 distinct CDR3 sequences, and roughly 51% of these were observed just once. The top ten clones comprise around 21% of the sample. Material: blood. The receptors derive from a woman aged 60-75 years in good health.

V usage is TRBV29-1 and J usage is TRBJ2-1, with 9 nucleotides matching TRBD2. CDR1 SQVTM and CDR2 ANQGSEA come from the germline V gene. This CDR3 has 13 amino acids. Trimming cost V 4 bases and J 6 bases; bases outside gene matches: 4. This CDR3 reads CSVVGLAANEQFF. The CDR3 DNA follows: TGCAGCGTTGTGGGACTAGCAGCCAATGAGCAGTTCTTC.

The chain recombines TRBV29-1 with TRBJ2-5, with 8 bases lining up with TRBD1. This CDR3 is built from 14 residues. Germline V gives CDR1 SQVTM, CDR2 ANQGSEA. The trim removed 7 bases at V and 5 bases at J, leaving 12 bases unmatched. The CDR3 reads CSAMDRARMETQYF. For the CDR3, the DNA is TGCAGCGCTATGGACAGGGCGCGCATGGAGACCCAGTACTTC.

This sequence joins TRBV27 and TRBJ2-7; D might be TRBD1 (5 bases). CDR3 length: 14 amino acids. The V gene lost 3 bases and the J gene lost 2 bases, with 11 bases spanning the gap. Germline CDR1 and CDR2: MNHEY and SMNVEV (reference sequence). The CDR3 loop reads CASSFRRAPYEQYF. The CDR3, as DNA: TGTGCCAGCAGTTTCCGCAGGGCACCCTACGAGCAGTACTTC.

This clonotype was seen a few times. The chain employs TRBV29-1 and TRBJ2-1; D is uncertain. CDR1 is SQVTM and CDR2 is ANQGSEA in the germline V gene. This CDR3 contains 10 residues. The V gene lost 4 bases and the J gene lost 9 bases, with 7 bases spanning the gap. CDR3 bases: TGCAGCGTTGTTCGCAGTGAGCAGTTCTTC. Protein sequence: CSVVRSEQFF.

This clonotype came up a few times. The genes are TRBV20-1 and TRBJ2-1, with a tentative D call TRBD2 (6 bases). The CDR3 loop spans 13 amino acids. Trimming left V 3 bases short and J 5 bases short, with 11 bases between. CDR1 DFQATT and CDR2 SNEGSKA come from the germline V gene (reference sequence). CDR3 protein: CSASPSANNEQFF. The DNA for the CDR3 is TGCAGTGCTAGTCCTAGCGCGAACAATGAGCAGTTCTTC.

The rearrangement links TRBV7-9 to TRBJ2-5; TRBD2 aligns across 8 bases. The CDR3 length is 14 residues. Per the germline V gene, CDR1 is SEHNR and CDR2 is FQNEAQ (reference sequence). V dropped 5 bases and J dropped 5; count of bases not matched to a gene: 7. The CDR3: CASSIGGAAETQYF. CDR3 bases: TGTGCCAGCAGCATCGGGGGGGCGGCGGAGACCCAGTACTTC. The full variable domain, its missing parts supplied by reference TRBV7-9 and TRBJ2-5, is DTGVSQNPRHKITKRGQNVTFRCDPISEHNRLYWYRQTLGQGPEFLTYFQNEAQLEKSRLLSDRFSAERPKGSFSTLEIQRTEQGDSAMYLCASSIGGAAETQYFGPGTRLLVL.

V and J are TRBV7-9 and TRBJ2-7, with 7 bases lining up with TRBD2. CDR3 length: 13 residues. Germline CDR1 is SEHNR and CDR2 is FQNEAQ (reference sequence). After removal of 6 bases from V and 6 bases from J, the junction contained 8 bases not matched to a gene. Here the CDR3 DNA reads TGTGCCAGCAGTTCGTCGAGCGGGGTCGAGCAGTACTTC. Protein product: CASSSSSGVEQYF.

The gene calls are TRBV4-1 and TRBJ1-6, with D uncertain. The CDR3 spans 16 residues. Germline assignment: CDR1 MGHRA and CDR2 YSYEKL. The V end was cut by 0 bases, the J end by 0 bases, with 6 bases between. CDR3: CASSQDGSSYNSPLHF. The CDR3 DNA reads as TGCGCCAGCAGCCAAGATGGGAGCTCCTATAATTCACCCCTCCACTTT.

V is TRBV6-1 and J is TRBJ2-2; D remains ambiguous. The CDR3 length is 12 residues. Between the trimmed V and J ends, which lost 4 bases and 6 bases, there was a span of 6 bases. CDR1 and CDR2 from the germline V gene are MNHNS and SASEGT. The CDR3 DNA reads as TGTGCCAGCAGTGTTCAATCCGGGGAGCTGTTTTTT. Its translation: CASSVQSGELFF.

The chain carries TRBV28 and TRBJ2-1; 13 bases fit TRBD2. V lost 6 bases and J lost 10; bases outside the gene matches: 12. The CDR3 loop spans 16 amino acids. Germline CDR1 and CDR2: MDHEN and SYDVKM. The CDR3 spells CASRGLSGTSGTEQFF. In DNA form, the CDR3 reads TGTGCCAGCAGGGGTCTGTCCGGGACTAGCGGGACGGAGCAGTTCTTC.

The sample holds a few counts of this clonotype. The chain carries TRBV4-1 and TRBJ2-3; the match to TRBD2 covers 10 bases. This CDR3 contains 16 residues. Germline assignment: CDR1 MGHRA and CDR2 YSYEKL. J lost 5 bases, V lost 3 bases, and 8 bases had no gene match. CDR3 in amino acids: CASSQQGLAVKDTQYF. The CDR3 DNA follows: TGCGCCAGCAGCCAGCAAGGACTAGCGGTAAAAGATACGCAGTATTTT.

This clonotype was counted at least ten times. J is TRBJ2-5 and V is TRBV24-1, with 7 bases identical to TRBD2. Losses at the gene ends were 4 bases for V and 1 base for J; bases not matched to a gene: 5. The CDR3 consists of 15 residues. Germline V gene data show CDR1 as KGHDR and CDR2 as SFDVKD. The CDR3 DNA reads as TGTGCCACCAGTGACACGACTAGCAGCCAAGAGACCCAGTACTTC. Protein sequence: CATSDTTSSQETQYF.

The chain carries TRBV29-1 and TRBJ2-4, with D perhaps matching TRBD1 or TRBD2 (5 bases each). The germline V and J ends were trimmed by 7 bases and 0 bases, with 7 bases remaining between them. CDR3 length: 12 amino acids. Looked up from germline, CDR1 is SQVTM and CDR2 is ANQGSEA. The chain's CDR3 is CSGGSAKNIQYF. DNA for the CDR3: TGCAGCGGGGGGTCAGCCAAAAACATTCAGTACTTC.

The chain couples TRBV4-2 to TRBJ2-1; TRBD1 aligns across 11 bases. The J segment lost 6 bases and the V segment lost 3 bases, leaving 4 bases of the junction unmatched. The CDR3 runs 15 residues. Germline V lookup: CDR1 LGHNA, CDR2 YNFKEQ. The CDR3 nucleotides are TGTGCCAGCAGCCATCCTGGGACAGGGGGCAATGAGCAGTTCTTC. Its protein is CASSHPGTGGNEQFF.

This clonotype showed up just a few times. The chain has TRBV7-9 and TRBJ2-5, with 7 positions matching TRBD1. Per germline, CDR1 SEHNR and CDR2 FQNEAQ (reference sequence). The V and J ends lost 2 bases and 5 bases, in that order; junction bases with no gene match: 11. The CDR3 sequence is 16 residues long. The CDR3 spells CASSLLGQLLMETQYF. The CDR3 DNA follows: TGTGCCAGCAGCTTATTGGGACAGCTGCTTATGGAGACCCAGTACTTC.

This clonotype is a singleton in its sample. The J gene is TRBJ2-3, the V gene TRBV2; the match to TRBD1 covers 12 bases. Germline V gives CDR1 SNHLY, CDR2 FYNNEI. V trimming: 5 bases; J trimming: 6 bases; junction bases outside the gene matches: 9. This CDR3 spans 16 amino acids. CDR3 coding DNA: TGTGCCAGCAGTCGGACTCCGGGACAGGGGGCCGATACGCAGTATTTT. Its translation: CASSRTPGQGADTQYF.

This clonotype was picked up one time. Germline is not matched at one junction end, which may reflect a read error. The chain uses TRBV4-1 and TRBJ2-6; 7 bases align to TRBD1. Germline CDR1 and CDR2: MGHRA and YSYEKL. The CDR3 covers 15 residues. DNA for the CDR3: TGCGCCAGCAGCCAAAGGGGGCTTGGGGCCGACGTCCTGACTTTC. It translates to CASSQRGLGADVLTF.

The J gene is TRBJ2-1, the V gene TRBV5-1, with D perhaps assigned TRBD1 or TRBD2 (5 bases each). The CDR3 runs 16 residues. Germline CDR1 and CDR2: SGHRS and YFSETQ. Trimming pared 2 bases from V and 10 bases from J, leaving 22 bases between. The CDR3 loop is CASSFGAQGTTIEQFF. DNA of the CDR3: TGCGCCAGCAGCTTTGGTGCGCAAGGGACCACAATAGAGCAGTTCTTC.

CDR3: CSAPRDSYEQYF. The DNA for the CDR3 is TGCAGTGCCCCCAGGGACTCCTACGAGCAGTACTTC. The genes are TRBV20-1 and TRBJ2-7, with D tentatively TRBD1 (5 bases). This CDR3 region has 12 residues. CDR1 is DFQATT and CDR2 is SNEGSKA in the germline V gene (reference sequence). The V end was cut by 6 bases, the J end by 0 bases, with 9 bases between.

This sequence joins TRBV24-1 and TRBJ2-1; TRBD2 matches at 12 bases. The assigned J gene may be wrong: the sequence end matches TRBJ2-7 better. The CDR3 consists of 19 residues. The germline gives CDR1 KGHDR, CDR2 SFDVKD. CDR3: CATSDIGTSGFEPYNEQYF. The CDR3 nucleotides read TGTGCCACCAGTGATATCGGGACTAGCGGGTTTGAGCCGTACAATGAGCAGTACTTC.

Only a few counts were recorded for this clonotype. The V call is TRBV6-6, the J call TRBJ2-6, with D hard to call. V was trimmed by 5 bases and J by 4 bases, leaving 12 bases between them. In germline, CDR1 is MNHNY, CDR2 SVGAGI (reference sequence). CDR3 size: 15 residues. The CDR3 loop reads CASSQLGSGANVLTF. Here the CDR3 DNA reads TGTGCCAGCAGTCAGCTGGGTTCCGGGGCCAACGTCCTGACTTTC.

The chain recombines TRBV27 with TRBJ2-1, with 9 bases fitting TRBD2. This CDR3 spans 15 amino acids. V dropped 4 bases and J dropped 2; count of bases not matched to a gene: 3. CDR1 is MNHEY, CDR2 SMNVEV, per germline (reference sequence). The CDR3 loop reads CASSYSSGAYNEQFF. DNA for the CDR3: TGTGCCAGCAGTTATTCTAGCGGGGCCTACAATGAGCAGTTCTTC.

This clonotype occurred a few times. This chain connects TRBV18 to TRBJ2-5, with D perhaps given as TRBD1 or TRBD2 (5 bases each). Between the trimmed V and J ends, which lost 0 bases and 5 bases, there was a span of 10 bases. Germline V gene data show CDR1 as KGHSH and CDR2 as LQKENI. The CDR3 runs to 14 residues. The CDR3 DNA is TGTGCCAGCTCACCACCCCAGGGCGGGGAGACCCAGTACTTC. Residues: CASSPPQGGETQYF.

This clonotype appeared a few times. The chain has TRBV30 and TRBJ2-7, with a weak D call TRBD2 (6 bases). This CDR3 is 15 amino acids long. The V end was cut by 0 bases, the J end by 0 bases, with 12 bases between. CDR1 is GTSNPN, CDR2 SVGIG, per germline (reference sequence). This CDR3 reads CAWSVVAGSSYEQYF. In nucleotides, the CDR3 is TGTGCCTGGAGTGTTGTTGCGGGAAGCTCCTACGAGCAGTACTTC.

The chain uses TRBV28 and TRBJ1-4; TRBD1 matches 8 bases. The CDR3 covers 14 residues. Germline CDR1 reads MDHEN; CDR2 reads SYDVKM. V was clipped by 4 bases and J by 8 bases; unmatched bases: 6. CDR3 nucleotides: TGTGCCAGCAGTTCCGGACAGGGTCCCGAAAAACTGTTTTTT. It encodes CASSSGQGPEKLFF.

This clonotype is a singleton in its sample. The chain uses TRBV29-1 and TRBJ2-7, with TRBD2 matching 9 bases. The DNA end is more similar to TRBJ2-5, so the J call may be wrong. This CDR3 contains 14 residues. The V gene's germline CDR1 is SQVTM and CDR2 ANQGSEA. In nucleotides, the CDR3 is TGCAGCGTTTCGGCTAGCGGGATTTTAGAGACCCAGTACTTC. Translation: CSVSASGILETQYF.

The CDR3 DNA is TGTGCCAGCAGCCCTGACAGAAAAGAGACCCAGTACTTC. It specifies CASSPDRKETQYF. The V call is TRBV7-2, the J call TRBJ2-5, with D possibly being TRBD1 (5 bases). From germline, CDR1 is SGHTA and CDR2 FQGNSA. The CDR3 loop spans 13 amino acids. Deletions cut 5 bases from V and 3 bases from J, with 10 bases between.

The chain couples TRBV7-2 to TRBJ2-5, with D possibly being TRBD1 (5 bases). The DNA end is more similar to TRBJ2-7, so the J call may be wrong. Germline V gene lookup returns CDR1 SGHTA and CDR2 FQGNSA. The CDR3 has 16 residues. The CDR3 DNA sequence: TGTGCCAGCAGCCGAAGTGTTGTAGGCAGGGAAAGCGAGCAGTACTTC. It translates to CASSRSVVGRESEQYF.

V and J are TRBV3-1 and TRBJ2-1, with 7 bases matching TRBD1. After removal of 0 bases from V and 8 bases from J, the junction contained 10 bases not matched to a gene. The CDR3 is 16 residues long. Germline V lookup: CDR1 LGHDT, CDR2 YNNKEL (reference sequence). CDR3 DNA: TGTGCCAGCAGCCAAGAGTGGGAAGTAGGGGGCTATGAGCAGTTCTTC. This translates into CASSQEWEVGGYEQFF.

This clonotype was observed many times. The V gene is TRBV12-3 or TRBV12-4, the J gene TRBJ2-3; 12 bases map to TRBD1. V lost 8 bases, J lost 4 bases, and 7 bases stayed unmatched. The CDR3 is 15 amino acids. This CDR3 reads CASSLGTGGADTQYF. DNA of the CDR3: TGTGCCAGCTCACTCGGGACAGGGGGCGCAGATACGCAGTATTTT.